This TCR beta chain stems from a study of identical twins. Regarding the study as a whole: Beta out-of-frame sequences displayed a weaker excess of sharing between twins. Conclusions came from cross-sectional statistical analysis, not from following the same donors.

Healthy Caucasians were all of the donors. In its sample, this clonotype was seen a few times. The antigen is unknown. This may stem from a read error, because a much larger clone lies one nucleotide away. A template switching step contributed a universal primer site, while unique molecular identifiers were present in the cDNA. TCRdb reanalysed the 5' RACE reads using MiXCR and keeps one entry per CDR3 protein. The profile shows some 1,600,000 distinct CDR3 sequences, around a third of them singletons. Source material: cord blood. The clonotype comes from a newborn girl in good health.

CDR3 sequence (DNA): TGTGCCAGCAGTTCGGGGGGGCTAGACGAGCAGTACTTC. It encodes CASSSGGLDEQYF. The V and J genes are TRBV12-3 or TRBV12-4 and TRBJ2-7; TRBD2 matches at 8 bases. After removal of 4 bases from V and 5 bases from J, the junction contained 4 bases not matched to a gene. This CDR3 comprises 13 residues.